This T cell receptor beta chain was sequenced in a study of blood T cell repertoires in COVID-19. Study in general: The cDNA or gDNA used as material had been derived from T cells, B-cell-depleted T cells, or PBMCs.

Only in-frame clones appear in the TCRdb table, and some are missing; sequencing was by immunoSEQ multiplex PCR. The data contain some 100,000 clones, around nine tenths of them singletons. V lost 4 bases and J lost 0; bases outside the gene matches: 5. This CDR3 comprises 15 residues. CDR1 and CDR2 from the germline V gene are SGHRS and YFSETQ. This clonotype was sampled from a man in his fifties or sixties with acute or convalescent COVID-19. Input material: peripheral blood. The V call is TRBV5-1, the J call TRBJ1-1; TRBD1 matches at 8 bases. CDR3 coding DNA: TGCGCCAGCAGCACACGACAGGGGATGAACACTGAAGCTTTCTTT. Translation: CASSTRQGMNTEAFF.